These T cell receptor beta chains were read from a single sample in a study of blood T cells in healthy people across ages. TCRdb itself ran the 5' RACE reads through MiXCR, one entry per CDR3 protein. This table holds 800,000 to 950,000 distinct CDR3 sequences, roughly 34% found once. Material: blood. These receptors were obtained from a man between 18 and 29 years old in good health. Each CDR3 is given with its conserved first and last residue. D genes are given only for firm matches. For some rows the clone size is stated as once, few or many, or as a class when expanded; others skip it.

CDR3nt,CDR3aa,v_gene,len,abundance,d_gene,j_gene
TGCAGTGCCCCTCATAACAATGAGCAGTTCTTC,CSAPHNNEQFF,TRBV20-1,11,NA,NA,TRBJ2-1
TGCAGTGCTCCCCCTTCTACCGGGGGAAGGAATGAGCAGTTCTTC,CSAPPSTGGRNEQFF,TRBV20-1,15,many,NA,TRBJ2-1
TGTGCCAGCAGTCCCCGGAGGGAGGCGATCACTGAAGCTTTCTTT,CASSPRREAITEAFF,TRBV6-2/TRBV6-3,15,NA,NA,TRBJ1-1
TGTGCCAGCAGTGAATGGGTAGGGCCGGATAATGGCTACACCTTC,CASSEWVGPDNGYTF,TRBV2,15,many,NA,TRBJ1-2
TGCGCCAGCAGCTTTTCCGGGGATCGTAGCGGGGAGCTGTTTTTT,CASSFSGDRSGELFF,TRBV5-1,15,NA,NA,TRBJ2-2
TGTGCCAGCAGCTTAAGGCCCTCCGGGACAGGGGGCAATGAGCAGTTCTTC,CASSLRPSGTGGNEQFF,TRBV7-2,17,NA,TRBD1,TRBJ2-1
TGTGCCAGCATCCCCTCCGGGACAGGGGCCCCCCGTACCTACAATGAGCAGTACTTC,CASIPSGTGAPRTYNEQYF,TRBV5-5,19,NA,TRBD1,TRBJ2-7
TGTGCCAGCAAATCAGCGGGGGGGCACTCCTACGAGCAGTACTTC,CASKSAGGHSYEQYF,TRBV7-2,15,few,TRBD2,TRBJ2-7
TGCGCCAGCAGCTTCAGCACTAGCACAGATACGCAGTATTTT,CASSFSTSTDTQYF,TRBV7-2,14,many,NA,TRBJ2-3
TGCAGCGCTGGGGCTAGCGGGGGGTCGCCTTACCAAGAGACCCAGTACTTC,CSAGASGGSPYQETQYF,TRBV29-1,17,few,TRBD2,TRBJ2-5
TGTGCCAGCAGTGTAAGCGGGGGAAACGAGCAGTACTTC,CASSVSGGNEQYF,TRBV12-3/TRBV12-4,13,NA,TRBD2,TRBJ2-7
TGCAGCGTTGGGGTAGTCACTAGCACAGATACGCAGTATTTT,CSVGVVTSTDTQYF,TRBV29-1,14,few,NA,TRBJ2-3
TGTGCCAGCAGCTCTAGCGGATACAATGAGCAGTTCTTC,CASSSSGYNEQFF,TRBV9,13,few,TRBD2,TRBJ2-1
TGTGCCAGTTCGACAGGCGTTGGGTCACCCCTCCACTTT,CASSTGVGSPLHF,TRBV7-9,13,few,NA,TRBJ1-6
TGTGCCAACAGTTCCAGACAAACGTCGGGTGGCTACACCTTC,CANSSRQTSGGYTF,TRBV7-2,14,NA,NA,TRBJ1-2
TGTGCCACCAGTGACCGAGGGACTAGCGGGGGGGACCCCGATACGCAGTATTTT,CATSDRGTSGGDPDTQYF,TRBV24-1,18,few,TRBD2,TRBJ2-3
TGTGCCAGCAGTTACTTGCTAGCGGGGGGGTATTCTGGGGATAGAACCCAGTACTTC,CASSYLLAGGYSGDRTQYF,TRBV6-5,19,few,TRBD2,TRBJ2-7
TGTGCCAGCAGTTTAGGGAGAGTGAACACTGAAGCTTTCTTT,CASSLGRVNTEAFF,TRBV12-3/TRBV12-4,14,many,NA,TRBJ1-1
TGTGCCAGCAGCCGCGGACAGGGTGTCAATGAGCAGTTCTTC,CASSRGQGVNEQFF,TRBV3-1,14,few,TRBD1,TRBJ2-1
TGTGCCAGCAGCTCCCAACGCGCGGGGGGGGGTAATGAGCAGTTCTTC,CASSSQRAGGGNEQFF,TRBV3-1,16,NA,TRBD2,TRBJ2-1
TGCAGCGTTGAATCAGGGGGGAACACTGAAGCTTTCTTT,CSVESGGNTEAFF,TRBV29-1,13,few,TRBD1,TRBJ1-1
TGCGCCAGCAGCCAAGATTACGGTGGGTCACGGGAGCAGTTCTTC,CASSQDYGGSREQFF,TRBV4-3,15,many,NA,TRBJ2-1
TGTGCCAGCAGCTTGGAGCCGAACCAAGAGACCCAGTACTTC,CASSLEPNQETQYF,TRBV5-5,14,NA,NA,TRBJ2-5
TGTGCCAGCAGCTTAGTTGGGACAGGGGGCCTGAACACTGAAGCTTTCTTT,CASSLVGTGGLNTEAFF,TRBV7-9,17,few,TRBD1,TRBJ1-1
TGCAGCGTCCCTACAGGGCCCCCGAGAGGCTACACCTTC,CSVPTGPPRGYTF,TRBV29-1,13,NA,NA,TRBJ1-2
TGTGCCAGCAGCGTAGACCCCCAGGGATACGAGCAGTACTTC,CASSVDPQGYEQYF,TRBV9,14,NA,NA,TRBJ2-7
TGTGCCATCAGCCAAGAGAAGGGGGCAGATACGCAGTATTTT,CAISQEKGADTQYF,TRBV4-2,14,NA,NA,TRBJ2-3